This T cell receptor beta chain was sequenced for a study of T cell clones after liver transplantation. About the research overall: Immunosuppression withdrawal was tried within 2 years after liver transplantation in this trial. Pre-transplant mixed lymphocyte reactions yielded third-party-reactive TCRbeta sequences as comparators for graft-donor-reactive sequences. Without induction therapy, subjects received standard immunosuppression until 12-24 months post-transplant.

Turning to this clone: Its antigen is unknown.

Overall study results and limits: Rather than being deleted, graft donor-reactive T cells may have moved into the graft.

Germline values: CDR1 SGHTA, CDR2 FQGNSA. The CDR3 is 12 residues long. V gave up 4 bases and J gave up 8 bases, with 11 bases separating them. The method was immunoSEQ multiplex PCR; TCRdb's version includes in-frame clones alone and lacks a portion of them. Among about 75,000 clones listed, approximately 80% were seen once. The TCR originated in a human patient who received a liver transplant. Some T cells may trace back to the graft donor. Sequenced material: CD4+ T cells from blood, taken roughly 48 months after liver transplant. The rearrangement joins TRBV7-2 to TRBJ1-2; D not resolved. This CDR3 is CASSSGREGYTF. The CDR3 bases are TGTGCCAGCAGCTCCGGACGGGAAGGCTACACCTTC.